The clone carrying this T cell receptor beta chain was observed at least ten times. The antigen is not known. With the read ending 3 residues before the CDR3 end, the germline J gene is used to fill in that end. This sample was taken from a study of T cell clonality in common variable immunodeficiency. Overall study results and limits: CVID subjects had higher TCRbeta clonality than healthy controls, most marked in about a third.

Here immunoSEQ multiplex PCR was the method, and the copy in TCRdb shows in-frame clones only, minus some. The profile covers fewer than 75,000 clones, none occurring a single time. This CDR3 has 16 amino acids. CDR1 is ENHRY, CDR2 SYGVKD, per germline. V was cut by 2 bases and J by 1 base, with 15 bases left in between. The source of this sequence is a person aged 18 to 70 in good health. The V and J genes are TRBV10-3 and TRBJ2-7, with D maybe TRBD1 (6 bases). The sample comprised peripheral blood mononuclear cells. The CDR3 bases that were read are TGTGCCATCAGTGAGCCAACCGGGACAAGATCCTACGAG. It specifies CAISEPTGTRSYE. The whole CDR3 region reads CAISEPTGTRSYEQYF.